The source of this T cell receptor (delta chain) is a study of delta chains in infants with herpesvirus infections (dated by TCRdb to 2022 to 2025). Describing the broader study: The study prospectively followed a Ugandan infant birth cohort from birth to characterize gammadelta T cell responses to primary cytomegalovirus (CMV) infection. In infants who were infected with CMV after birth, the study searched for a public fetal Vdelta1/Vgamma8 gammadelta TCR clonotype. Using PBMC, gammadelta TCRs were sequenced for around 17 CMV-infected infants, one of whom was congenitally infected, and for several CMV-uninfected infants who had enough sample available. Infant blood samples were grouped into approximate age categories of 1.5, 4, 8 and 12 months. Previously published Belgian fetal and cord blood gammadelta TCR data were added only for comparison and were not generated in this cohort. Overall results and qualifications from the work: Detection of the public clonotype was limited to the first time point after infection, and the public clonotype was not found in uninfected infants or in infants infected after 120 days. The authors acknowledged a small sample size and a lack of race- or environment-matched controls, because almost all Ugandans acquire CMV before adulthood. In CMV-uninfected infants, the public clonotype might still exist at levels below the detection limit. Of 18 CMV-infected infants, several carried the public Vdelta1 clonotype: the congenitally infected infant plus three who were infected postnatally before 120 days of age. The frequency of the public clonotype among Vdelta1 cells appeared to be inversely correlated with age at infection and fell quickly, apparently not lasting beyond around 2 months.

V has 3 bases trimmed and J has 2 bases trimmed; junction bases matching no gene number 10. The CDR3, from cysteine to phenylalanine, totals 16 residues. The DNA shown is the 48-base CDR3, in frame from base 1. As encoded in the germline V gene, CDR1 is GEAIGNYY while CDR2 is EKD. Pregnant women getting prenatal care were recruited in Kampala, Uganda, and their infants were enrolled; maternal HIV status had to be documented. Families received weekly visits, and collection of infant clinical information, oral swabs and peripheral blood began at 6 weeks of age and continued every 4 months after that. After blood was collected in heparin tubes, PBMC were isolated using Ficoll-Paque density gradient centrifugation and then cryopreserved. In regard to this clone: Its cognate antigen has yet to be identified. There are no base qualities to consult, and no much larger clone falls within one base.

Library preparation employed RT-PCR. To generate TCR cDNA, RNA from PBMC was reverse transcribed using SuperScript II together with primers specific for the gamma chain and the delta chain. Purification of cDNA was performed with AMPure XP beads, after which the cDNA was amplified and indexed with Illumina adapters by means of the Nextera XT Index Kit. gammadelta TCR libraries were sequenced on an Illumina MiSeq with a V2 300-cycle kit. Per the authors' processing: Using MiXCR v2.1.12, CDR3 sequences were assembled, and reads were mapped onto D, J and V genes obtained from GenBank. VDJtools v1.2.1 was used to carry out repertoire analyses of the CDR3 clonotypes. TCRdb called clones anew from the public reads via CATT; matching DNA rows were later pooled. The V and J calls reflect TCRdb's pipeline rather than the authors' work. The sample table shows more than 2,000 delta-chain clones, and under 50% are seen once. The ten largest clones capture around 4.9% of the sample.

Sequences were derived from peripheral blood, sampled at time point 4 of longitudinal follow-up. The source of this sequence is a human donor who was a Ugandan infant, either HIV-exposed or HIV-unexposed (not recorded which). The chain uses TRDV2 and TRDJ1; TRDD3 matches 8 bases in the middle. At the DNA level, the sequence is TGTGCCTGTGACTCGCTTTTTGTGGGGGATACCGATAAACTCATCTTT. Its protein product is CACDSLFVGDTDKLIF.